This TCR beta chain originates from a study of sequential checkpoint blockade in melanoma. Noted treatment: randomized to nivolumab then ipilimumab (arm A) or the reverse (arm B). No patient had prior DNA-damaging chemotherapy. Sequenced by immunoSEQ multiplex PCR; TCRdb stores in-frame clones only, minus some. The sample includes 20,000 to 25,000 clones, approximately 81% of them seen just once. J was trimmed by 9 bases and V by 6 bases; bases with no gene match: 7. Germline assignment: CDR1 SQVTM and CDR2 ANQGSEA. The CDR3 is made up of 12 amino acids. The sample was CD8+ T cells sorted from blood (inferred from file names), taken from a patient given nivolumab and ipilimumab in sequence. The TCR sequence derives from a human donor with melanoma. V usage is TRBV29-1 and J usage is TRBJ2-1; 8 bases are shared with TRBD2. The CDR3 DNA sequence: TGCAGCGTACCGGGACTAGTGTTTGAGCAGTTCTTC. This encodes CSVPGLVFEQFF.